What follows are 14 T cell receptor beta chains derived from one specimen sequenced in a study of early T cells in non-severe SARS-CoV-2 infection. TCRdb reanalysed the 5' RACE reads using MiXCR and keeps one entry per CDR3 protein. The sample shows about 46,000 distinct CDR3 sequences, around 10% of them seen only once. The specimen was whole blood, collected at baseline. The receptor set was obtained from an adult who was a healthcare worker with PCR-confirmed SARS-CoV-2 infection or an uninfected control (not recorded which).

This clonotype was counted ten times or more. This sequence joins TRBV6-2 or TRBV6-3 and TRBJ1-2; 7 bases are a match to TRBD1. V shed 11 bases, J shed 2 bases, and the junction held 11 bases outside the gene matches. CDR1 MNHEY and CDR2 SVGEGT come from the germline V gene. The CDR3 sequence is 14 residues long. The CDR3 region is CASRPGQSNYGYTF. The DNA of the CDR3 is TGTGCCTCCCGACCGGGACAGTCGAACTATGGCTACACCTTC.

This clonotype was seen a handful of times. The chain recombines TRBV10-1 with TRBJ2-3; D remains unclear. CDR1 and CDR2 from the germline V gene are WNHNN and SYGVQD (reference sequence). This CDR3 is 14 amino acids long. V gave up 3 bases and J gave up 0 bases, with 7 bases separating them. The CDR3 here is CASSEGPSTDTQYF. CDR3 nucleotides: TGCGCCAGCAGTGAAGGTCCGAGCACAGATACGCAGTATTTT.

This clonotype was detected ten times or more. The chain has TRBV18 and TRBJ1-3, with a tentative D call TRBD1 (6 bases). The germline gives CDR1 KGHSH, CDR2 LQKENI. Trimming pared 0 bases from V and 4 bases from J, leaving 13 bases between. This CDR3 is 16 amino acids long. CDR3 protein: CASSPPAGHQGNTIYF. Written as DNA, the CDR3 is TGTGCCAGCTCACCACCGGCGGGACACCAAGGAAACACCATATATTTT. The variable domain in full, completed from reference TRBV18 and TRBJ1-3, reads NAGVMQNPRHLVRRRGQEARLRCSPMKGHSHVYWYRQLPEEGLKFMVYLQKENIIDESGMPKERFSAEFPKEGPSILRIQQVVRGDSAAYFCASSPPAGHQGNTIYFGEGSWLTVV.

This clonotype was counted ten times or more. This chain connects TRBV2 to TRBJ2-5; 10 bases align to TRBD2. V lost 4 bases to trimming and J lost 1 base; unmatched junction nucleotides: 0. The CDR3 runs to 14 residues. In germline, CDR1 is SNHLY, CDR2 FYNNEI. The CDR3 nucleotides read TGTGCCAGCAGTGGACTAGCGGGCCAAGAGACCCAGTACTTC. Protein product: CASSGLAGQETQYF.

In its sample, this clonotype was seen many times. This sequence joins TRBV29-1 and TRBJ2-2, with D perhaps TRBD1 (7 bases). The V end lost 7 bases, the J end lost 6 bases, and 12 bases lay between the germline ends. There are 12 residues in the CDR3. Germline CDR1 is SQVTM and CDR2 is ANQGSEA. CDR3 sequence reads: CSAAGQPGELFF. The CDR3 region has the DNA TGCAGCGCCGCGGGACAGCCCGGGGAGCTGTTTTTT.

This clonotype was found once. The V gene is TRBV12-3 or TRBV12-4, the J gene TRBJ1-2; D possibly corresponds to TRBD1 (5 bases). Trimming removed 7 bases from V and 7 bases from J, with 19 bases in between. This CDR3 region has 14 residues. CDR3 DNA: TGTGCCAGCACCCGGGGGGGGAAAGCAGGTGGCTACACCTTC. This encodes CASTRGGKAGGYTF.

The sample holds many counts of this clonotype. The chain has TRBV20-1 and TRBJ2-3, with D perhaps matching TRBD1 or TRBD2 (6 bases each). The CDR3 has 17 amino acids. Germline V gene sequence: CDR1 DFQATT, CDR2 SNEGSKA (reference sequence). With 4 bases removed from V and 1 base from J, the gap between germline ends came to 21 bases. This CDR3 reads CSATPDRGQVGTDTQYF. The CDR3 nucleotides are TGCAGTGCTACTCCGGACCGGGGGCAAGTTGGCACAGATACGCAGTATTTT.

In its sample, this clonotype was seen a few times. The V call is TRBV7-9, the J call TRBJ2-7; D call uncertain. This CDR3 contains 12 residues. Looked up from germline, CDR1 is SEHNR and CDR2 is FQNEAQ (reference sequence). The V gene lost 3 bases and the J gene lost 3 bases, with 6 bases spanning the gap. The CDR3 sequence: CASSFTHYEQYF. The CDR3 nucleotides read TGTGCCAGCAGCTTTACGCACTACGAGCAGTACTTC.

This clonotype showed up many times. The J gene is TRBJ1-3, the V gene TRBV7-6; 10 bases line up with TRBD1. Unmatched junction bases numbered 2, after V lost 4 bases and J lost 2 bases. The CDR3 sequence is 15 residues long. Germline values: CDR1 SGHVS, CDR2 FNYEAQ. CDR3 sequence: CASSSGQGPGNTIYF. In DNA form, the CDR3 reads TGTGCCAGCAGCTCGGGACAGGGGCCTGGAAACACCATATATTTT.

This clonotype was picked up a small number of times. The chain links TRBV7-2 to TRBJ2-4; 10 nucleotides align to TRBD2. V was pared by 5 bases and J by 5 bases, with 9 bases of the junction left unmatched. Germline V gene data show CDR1 as SGHTA and CDR2 as FQGNSA. The CDR3 loop spans 16 amino acids. The CDR3 coding sequence is TGTGCCAGCAGCCAGGGACTAGCGTGGGCGCAAAACATTCAGTACTTC. Protein sequence: CASSQGLAWAQNIQYF.

The table lists this clonotype with many counts. The chain joins TRBV11-2 to TRBJ2-3; D is tentatively TRBD1 or TRBD2 (5 bases each). Germline lookup yields CDR1 SGHAT and CDR2 FQNNGV. Trimming removed 1 base at V and 3 bases at J, with 17 bases between. The CDR3 runs to 17 residues. This CDR3 reads CASSLVGDARGTDTQYF. The CDR3, as DNA: TGTGCCAGCAGCTTAGTGGGGGACGCCAGAGGAACAGATACGCAGTATTTT.

This clonotype was counted a few times. This chain uses TRBV18 with TRBJ2-3; D remains ambiguous. Deletions cut 5 bases from V and 0 bases from J, with 12 bases between. Germline assignment: CDR1 KGHSH and CDR2 LQKENI. This CDR3 is 15 amino acids long. CDR3 coding DNA: TGTGCCAGCTCATCCGACGGAACTAGCACAGATACGCAGTATTTT. It yields the protein CASSSDGTSTDTQYF.

V and J are TRBV7-9 and TRBJ2-6; no clear D. From germline, CDR1 is SEHNR and CDR2 FQNEAQ (reference sequence). V was cut by 5 bases and J by 2 bases, with 7 bases left in between. The CDR3 sequence is 14 residues long. CDR3 region: CASSLPTGANVLTF. The CDR3 DNA sequence: TGTGCCAGCAGCCTACCGACTGGGGCCAACGTCCTGACTTTC.

The rearrangement links TRBV9 to TRBJ1-6; D is undetermined. This CDR3 contains 15 residues. V dropped 4 bases and J dropped 7 bases, with 15 bases sitting between them. Germline V lookup: CDR1 SGDLS, CDR2 YYNGEE. The CDR3 region is CASSPRGGGNSPLHF. CDR3 bases: TGTGCCAGCAGCCCCCGGGGAGGCGGCAATTCACCCCTCCACTTT.